This T cell receptor (beta chain) appears in the sequencing data of a study of blood T cell repertoires in COVID-19 (dated by TCRdb to the early 2020s). In terms of the full investigation: Samples from collaborators originated in the United States, Italy and Spain and spanned both the acute and convalescent phases of COVID-19. Where HLA class I and class II types were available, the types were taken from metadata supplied by the sample provider, not from assay-based typing. The dataset comprised deeply sampled blood TCRbeta repertoires from subjects exposed to, actively infected with, or recovered from COVID-19. The sample metadata nearly always contained a de-identified subject ID, COVID-19 status, age in years and sex. The samples were drawn from the first 160 participants of the ongoing ImmuneRACE study and from some 1,300 subjects provided by 6 global collaborators. The repertoires were released in a freely available public database intended as a resource for research on the immune response to SARS-CoV-2. The material from the prospective study consisted of cDNA or gDNA derived from T cells, B-cell-depleted T cells, or PBMCs.

V loses 1 base of germline sequence and J loses 8 bases, and the interval between the two ends is 8 bases. Looking up the germline V gene (reference sequence) yields CDR1 DFQATT and CDR2 SNEGSKA. Reading from cysteine to phenylalanine, the CDR3 counts 11 amino acids. The DNA shown is the 33-base CDR3, in frame from base 1. This clone appeared a single time. Its antigen is not yet known. No base-level quality is on record; no much larger clone is a single base apart. The immunoSEQ Assay, a bias-controlled multiplex PCR, was used to amplify TCRbeta CDR3 regions from genomic DNA. In the paper's pipeline: Within the assay, amplification of reference gene primers was used to estimate how many nucleated cells each sample contained. To quantify the absolute abundance of each unique TCRbeta CDR3 rearrangement, sequence reads were collapsed and filtered. For each sample, productive Simpson clonality was calculated as the square root of Simpson's diversity index across productive rearrangements. The clones in this table, taken by TCRdb from immuneACCESS, are in-frame only. Not every clone is retained; where verified, under half of the shortfall comes from an unresolved V gene, and the cause of the rest is unknown. For V, J and clone size, that table is used; D and trimming come from the DNA. The sample records about 130,000 clones, about 76% of which are singletons. Roughly 8.1% of the sample rests with the top ten.

Collaborating institutions collected whole blood in K2EDTA tubes following their own protocols. For TCRbeta analysis, collaborators shipped samples in one of three forms: frozen whole blood, isolated PBMCs, or DNA extracted from either of those sample types. Paper-wide results and their limitations: The quantity of clinical and demographic metadata differed by source and by participant and was supplied without curation.

The receptor was derived from an older woman with active or convalescent COVID-19. Sequences were obtained from peripheral blood. The receptor chain draws on TRBV20-1 and TRBJ1-1; the D gene remains uncertain. The CDR3 is CSARAQIEAFF. The nucleotide sequence is given as TGCAGTGCTAGAGCGCAGATAGAAGCTTTCTTT.